This T cell receptor (beta chain) was sequenced in a study of cytomegalovirus exposure and HLA in healthy donors. CDR3 size: 17 residues. Trimming removed 0 bases from V and 5 bases from J; junction bases left unmatched: 5. Germline values: CDR1 MGHRA, CDR2 YSYEKL. Remarks on this clone: Its target is unknown.

The PCR made use of 60 Vbeta and 13 Jbeta primers. Data came from immunoSEQ multiplex PCR; TCRdb stores just in-frame clones and leaves some out. The sample has about 86,000 clones; approximately 70% are singletons. Findings and caveats of the study: Most subjects had HLA-A and HLA-B alleles reportedly predicted accurately by TCR beta sequences. The authors excluded some V segments, including TRBV6-2 and TRBV6-3, as indistinguishable. The authors later linked a missense DCLRE1C variant to TCR beta V- and J-gene trimming.

Sequenced sample: PBMCs. V is TRBV4-1 and J is TRBJ2-4, with 12 bases lining up with TRBD2. The sequence came from a man aged 60-69 years in good health and CMV-seronegative. CDR3 amino acids: CASSQETSGRFQNIQYF. The CDR3 DNA follows: TGCGCCAGCAGCCAAGAGACTAGCGGGAGATTCCAAAACATTCAGTACTTC.